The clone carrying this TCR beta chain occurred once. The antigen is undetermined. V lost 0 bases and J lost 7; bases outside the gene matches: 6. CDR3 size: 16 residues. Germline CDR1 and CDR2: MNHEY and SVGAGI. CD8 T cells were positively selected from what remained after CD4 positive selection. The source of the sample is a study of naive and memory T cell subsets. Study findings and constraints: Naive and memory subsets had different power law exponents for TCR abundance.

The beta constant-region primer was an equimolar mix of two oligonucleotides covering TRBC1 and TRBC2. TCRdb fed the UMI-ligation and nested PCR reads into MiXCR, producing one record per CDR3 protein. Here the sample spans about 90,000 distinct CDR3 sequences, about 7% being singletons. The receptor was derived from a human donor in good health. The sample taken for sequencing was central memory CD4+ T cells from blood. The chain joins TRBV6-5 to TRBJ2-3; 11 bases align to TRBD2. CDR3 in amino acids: CASSYSSGRAMNTQYF. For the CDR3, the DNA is TGTGCCAGCAGTTACTCTAGCGGGAGGGCCATGAATACGCAGTATTTT.